The present entry profiles one T cell receptor beta chain with its context. Clinical history as reported by participants underpinned cohort assignment. CDR1 and CDR2 (germline): KGHSH, LQKENI. The V and J ends lost 2 bases and 7 bases respectively, with 6 bases between them. The CDR3 has 12 amino acids. This record comes from a study of blood T cell repertoires in COVID-19. Study-level background: Spain, Italy and the United States supplied samples that represented acute and convalescent COVID-19. Nucleic acid was either cDNA or gDNA, and it came from T cells, B-cell-depleted T cells, or PBMCs.

The protocol was immunoSEQ multiplex PCR, while the TCRdb copy is restricted to in-frame clones and leaves out a portion. The table includes fewer than 200,000 clones, roughly 82% detected once. The sample consisted of PBMCs or T cells enriched from blood (not recorded which). This sequence was found in a man between 45 and 60 years old who had recovered from COVID-19. V is TRBV18 and J is TRBJ2-1; no clear D. For the CDR3, the DNA is TGTGCCAGCTCACCAACACAGAATGAGCAGTTCTTC. It specifies CASSPTQNEQFF.